The next 25 T cell receptor beta chains were all read from a single sample in a study of blood T cell repertoires in COVID-19. Profiled with immunoSEQ multiplex PCR; TCRdb holds only in-frame clones, not every one. The sample consists of tens of thousands of clones, over 70% of them appearing once. The sample taken for sequencing was peripheral blood. The receptors derive from a woman in her 70s with acute or convalescent COVID-19.

This chain connects TRBV6-6 to TRBJ1-1, with 10 bases matching TRBD1. The V segment lost 6 bases and the J segment 10 bases; nucleotides outside the gene matches: 5. Per germline, CDR1 MNHNY and CDR2 SVGAGI (reference sequence). This CDR3 is built from 12 residues. In DNA, the CDR3 is TGTGCCAGCAGGCAGACAGGGGGCTCAGCTTTCTTT. This translates into CASRQTGGSAFF.

This chain connects TRBV6-2 or TRBV6-3 to TRBJ2-7, with D possibly matching TRBD1 (6 bases). This CDR3 has 14 amino acids. The V end was cut by 5 bases, the J end by 4 bases, with 15 bases between. Germline-derived CDR1 and CDR2 are MNHEY and SVGEGT. The chain's CDR3 is CASSTYLQGYEQYV. The CDR3 nucleotides are TGTGCCAGCAGTACGTACCTACAGGGTTACGAGCAGTACGTC.

V is TRBV7-2 and J is TRBJ2-5; TRBD1 aligns across 8 bases. The CDR3 contains 17 residues. The V and J ends lost 0 bases and 5 bases, in that order; junction bases with no gene match: 11. The V gene's germline CDR1 is SGHTA and CDR2 FQGNSA. The CDR3, as DNA: TGTGCCAGCAGCTTAGCCCAGGGGGCTGGAGGGTGGGAGACCCAGTACTTC. Its protein is CASSLAQGAGGWETQYF. The full variable domain, in which reference TRBV7-2 and TRBJ2-5 provide the parts outside the CDR3, is GAGVSQSPSNKVTEKGKDVELRCDPISGHTALYWYRQSLGQGLEFLIYFQGNSAPDKSGLPSDRFSAERTGGSVSTLTIQRTQQEDSAVYLCASSLAQGAGGWETQYFGPGTRLLVL.

The gene calls are TRBV11-1 and TRBJ2-3; D gene uncertain. The germline gives CDR1 SGHAT, CDR2 FQDESV (reference sequence). Trimming removed 8 bases from V and 12 bases from J, with 9 bases in between. This CDR3 is 9 amino acids long. CDR3 sequence: CASRRAQYF. For the CDR3, the DNA is TGTGCCAGCCGCCGCGCTCAGTATTTT.

The chain employs TRBV18 and TRBJ2-7, with a tentative D call TRBD2 (6 bases). V shed 6 bases and J shed 2 bases, with 14 bases lying between them. The CDR3 loop spans 14 amino acids. Germline V gene sequence: CDR1 KGHSH, CDR2 LQKENI. CDR3 DNA sequence: TGTGCCAGCTCCCGCGGGGAAATCCCCTACGAGCAGTACGTC. Translating it yields CASSRGEIPYEQYV.

The chain is built from TRBV7-2 and TRBJ2-3; 7 nucleotides align to TRBD2. Germline CDR1 SGHTA, CDR2 FQGNSA. The CDR3 consists of 17 residues. Trimming took 1 base from V and 4 from J; bases not matched to a gene: 11. CDR3: CASSLVRESGNADTQYF. CDR3 bases: TGTGCCAGCAGCTTAGTGAGGGAGAGCGGGAACGCAGATACGCAGTATTTT.

The rearrangement uses TRBV19 and TRBJ2-1; TRBD2 is a possible D gene (6 bases). The length of the CDR3 is 16 residues. The V end lost 10 bases, the J end lost 8 bases, and 27 bases lay between the germline ends. Germline lookup yields CDR1 LNHDA and CDR2 SQIVND (reference sequence). The chain's CDR3 is CAIGDAGIGGSDEQFF. In DNA, the CDR3 is TGTGCCATAGGGGATGCGGGGATTGGGGGATCGGATGAGCAGTTCTTC.

The rearrangement joins TRBV28 to TRBJ1-5, with a weak D call TRBD1 (6 bases). The CDR3 extends over 15 amino acids. Germline lookup yields CDR1 MDHEN and CDR2 SYDVKM. Trimming pared 7 bases from V and 6 bases from J, leaving 19 bases between. CDR3 residues: CASTFPNRALQPQHF. In nucleotides, the CDR3 is TGTGCCAGCACTTTCCCCAACAGGGCACTTCAGCCCCAGCATTTT.

The genes are TRBV28 and TRBJ2-5, with 10 bases that match TRBD2. CDR3 length equals 15 residues. Germline V gives CDR1 MDHEN, CDR2 SYDVKM. J gave up 2 bases and V 2 bases, and 2 bases lay outside the gene matches. The CDR3 bases are TGTGCCAGCAGTTTACGTAGCGGGAGGCAAGAGACCCAGTACTTC. The encoded protein is CASSLRSGRQETQYF.

The rearrangement uses TRBV5-4 and TRBJ2-2; TRBD2 matches at 11 bases. Per the germline V gene, CDR1 is SGHNT and CDR2 is YYREEE (reference sequence). V was clipped by 3 bases and J by 1 base; unmatched bases: 2. The CDR3 has 16 amino acids. The chain's CDR3 is CASSYTSGRNTGELFF. CDR3 DNA sequence: TGTGCCAGCAGCTATACTAGCGGGAGGAACACCGGGGAGCTGTTTTTT.

The chain is built from TRBV2 and TRBJ1-6; 8 bases line up with TRBD1. The CDR3 sequence is 15 residues long. Per the germline V gene, CDR1 is SNHLY and CDR2 is FYNNEI. Trimming removed 3 bases from V and 9 bases from J; junction bases left unmatched: 7. CDR3 in amino acids: CASSDVGQGGSPLHF. CDR3 nucleotide sequence: TGTGCCAGCAGTGATGTCGGACAGGGAGGTTCACCCCTCCACTTT.

The V gene is TRBV3-1 (or the pseudogene TRBV3-2), the J gene TRBJ1-1; D perhaps matches TRBD1 (6 bases). Trimming shortened V by 4 bases and J by 5 bases, and 23 bases separated the two germline ends. Germline values: CDR1 LGHDT, CDR2 YNNKEL (reference sequence). The CDR3 spans 17 residues. CDR3 region: CASSLLSLTGATTEAFF. In DNA, the CDR3 is TGTGCCAGCAGCCTCCTCTCACTGACAGGTGCGACTACTGAAGCTTTCTTT.

The gene calls are TRBV5-1 and TRBJ1-2, with D possibly TRBD1 on 5 matching bases. This CDR3 contains 12 residues. The V gene lost 0 bases and the J gene lost 8 bases, with 8 bases spanning the gap. The germline V gene encodes CDR1 SGHRS and CDR2 YFSETQ. The CDR3 protein is CASSLESGGYTF. The CDR3 nucleotides are TGCGCCAGCAGCTTGGAATCAGGGGGCTACACCTTC.

The chain couples TRBV6-1 to TRBJ1-5; D is ambiguous. Trimming pared 1 base from V and 11 bases from J, leaving 21 bases between. From germline, CDR1 is MNHNS and CDR2 SASEGT. The CDR3 is 16 residues long. Here the CDR3 DNA reads TGTGCCAGCAGTGAAGGAGGTAGTGGGTCAGTTTCAGCCCAGCATTTT. Residues: CASSEGGSGSVSAQHF.

The V call is TRBV18, the J call TRBJ1-2; 8 bases map to TRBD1. This CDR3 has 16 residues. Losses at the gene ends were 2 bases for V and 0 bases for J; bases not matched to a gene: 5. Germline loops: CDR1 KGHSH, CDR2 LQKENI. CDR3 residues: CASSPRQDRANYGYTF. In nucleotides, the CDR3 is TGTGCCAGCTCACCAAGGCAGGACAGGGCTAACTATGGCTACACCTTC.

The rearrangement uses TRBV6-1 and TRBJ2-3; D might be TRBD2 (6 bases). The CDR3 sequence is 20 residues long. V lost 3 bases and J lost 0, with 25 bases in between. The germline V gene encodes CDR1 MNHNS and CDR2 SASEGT. The DNA for the CDR3 is TGTGCCAGCAGTGATACCGGCGATGGGTGGAGGGGAAAAAGCACAGATACGCAGTATTTT. It specifies CASSDTGDGWRGKSTDTQYF.

This chain uses TRBV5-4 with TRBJ1-1, with D possibly TRBD1 on 6 matching bases. The germline gives CDR1 SGHNT, CDR2 YYREEE (reference sequence). V dropped 2 bases and J dropped 6 bases, with 8 bases sitting between them. The CDR3 has 12 residues. The CDR3 region has the DNA TGTGCCAGCAGCTTTTCAGGGGCTGAAGCTTTCTTT. It is translated as CASSFSGAEAFF.

The V gene is TRBV7-8, the J gene TRBJ1-1; tentative D call: TRBD1 (5 bases). V was clipped by 2 bases and J by 6 bases, with 19 bases between them. This CDR3 comprises 16 residues. Germline assignment: CDR1 SGHVS and CDR2 FQNEAQ. For the CDR3, the DNA is TGTGCCAGCAGCTTAATCACCGCGGGGGGTATGGCTGAAGCTTTCTTT. Residues: CASSLITAGGMAEAFF.

The chain combines TRBV10-3 with TRBJ2-3; 10 bases map to TRBD1. The CDR3 extends over 18 amino acids. From germline, CDR1 is ENHRY and CDR2 SYGVKD. V shed 6 bases and J 1 base; nucleotides not matched to a gene: 13. CDR3 amino acids: CAISWDRGKGRGTDTQYF. The CDR3 DNA sequence: TGTGCCATCAGCTGGGACAGGGGAAAGGGCAGGGGCACAGATACGCAGTATTTT.

The CDR3 DNA is TGTGCCAGCAGCTCGGGACAGGGGCTAGGCTACACCTTC. It encodes CASSSGQGLGYTF. The gene calls are TRBV28 and TRBJ1-2, with 10 positions matching TRBD1. The CDR3 contains 13 residues. J lost 8 bases, V lost 6 bases, and 6 bases had no gene match. Germline V gene sequence: CDR1 MDHEN, CDR2 SYDVKM.

This chain connects TRBV6-5 to TRBJ2-1, with D maybe TRBD2 (6 bases). Per germline, CDR1 MNHEY and CDR2 SVGAGI. The CDR3 is made up of 12 amino acids. V was trimmed by 10 bases and J by 3 bases, leaving 10 bases between them. The CDR3 reads CATAGLYNEQFF. The CDR3 nucleotides read TGTGCCACCGCGGGACTCTACAATGAGCAGTTCTTC.

The chain has TRBV9 and TRBJ2-1; 9 positions match TRBD2. The germline CDR1 and CDR2 sequences are SGDLS and YYNGEE. The CDR3 runs to 18 residues. V was clipped by 0 bases and J by 4 bases; unmatched bases: 11. The CDR3 sequence: CASSVEDSGGFGYNEQFF. The CDR3 coding sequence is TGTGCCAGCAGCGTAGAAGATAGCGGGGGTTTCGGGTACAATGAGCAGTTCTTC.

The V call is TRBV6-5, the J call TRBJ2-1, with 9 bases identical to TRBD1. Losses at the gene ends were 5 bases for V and 8 bases for J; bases not matched to a gene: 7. Germline CDR1 is MNHEY and CDR2 is SVGAGI. The CDR3 totals 14 residues. DNA for the CDR3: TGTGCCAGCAGTCCCGGGACAGGGAACCATGAGCAGTTCTTC. Translated: CASSPGTGNHEQFF.

The chain employs TRBV18 and TRBJ2-2; D uncertain. Per the germline V gene, CDR1 is KGHSH and CDR2 is LQKENI. The CDR3 is 14 residues long. The germline V and J ends were trimmed by 2 bases and 2 bases, with 6 bases remaining between them. CDR3 sequence reads: CASSPEANTGELFF. In DNA form, the CDR3 reads TGTGCCAGCTCACCAGAGGCAAACACCGGGGAGCTGTTTTTT. The full variable domain, in which reference TRBV18 and TRBJ2-2 provide the parts outside the CDR3, is NAGVMQNPRHLVRRRGQEARLRCSPMKGHSHVYWYRQLPEEGLKFMVYLQKENIIDESGMPKERFSAEFPKEGPSILRIQQVVRGDSAAYFCASSPEANTGELFFGEGSRLTVL.

The gene calls are TRBV18 and TRBJ2-3; D possibly corresponds to TRBD1 (5 bases). The CDR3 spans 17 residues. V was trimmed by 3 bases and J by 0 bases, leaving 16 bases between them. The germline gives CDR1 KGHSH, CDR2 LQKENI. CDR3 in amino acids: CASSPQTGPTSTDTQYF. CDR3 DNA sequence: TGTGCCAGCTCACCGCAAACAGGCCCAACTAGCACAGATACGCAGTATTTT.